This T cell receptor (beta chain) stems from a study of blood T cell repertoires in COVID-19. Study background: In each case, the material was cDNA or gDNA derived from T cells, B-cell-depleted T cells, or PBMCs.

Per the germline V gene, CDR1 is SGHKS and CDR2 is YYEKEE (reference sequence). V lost 0 bases to trimming and J lost 2 bases, with 6 bases between them. The CDR3 length is 14 residues. The table came from immunoSEQ multiplex PCR; TCRdb's copy has only in-frame clones and leaves some out. The sample contains 87,000 or so clones, 70% to 90% of which appear only once. The specimen sequenced was peripheral blood. This chain links TRBV5-5 with TRBJ1-5; D unresolved. This TCR derives from a man in his forties with acute or convalescent COVID-19. CDR3 DNA sequence: TGTGCCAGCAGCTTGGTCCGAGGCAATCAGCCCCAGCATTTT. Amino acid sequence: CASSLVRGNQPQHF.